This TCR beta chain was identified in a study of cytomegalovirus exposure and HLA in healthy donors. The study, taken as a whole, reports: A later examination showed that TCR association rates differed by HLA locus, with DRB1 most and HLA-C fewest.

The CDR3 sequence is 11 residues long. CDR1 is SQVTM, CDR2 ANQGSEA, per germline. V shed 0 bases and J shed 5 bases, with 4 bases lying between them. The PCR ran on 60 Vbeta and 13 Jbeta primers. Original handling: Approximately 9.9 million of 65 million to 95 million unique TCR beta chains were shared, per a later count. Assay used: immunoSEQ multiplex PCR; TCRdb lists only in-frame clones, some missing. The DNA gave D and trimming, while V, J and clone size come from that table. The sample contains around 100,000 clones, 66% of which appear only once. This clone was seen a few times. What it binds is not known.

Sequenced: PBMCs. The J gene is TRBJ2-5, the V gene TRBV29-1; D is undetermined. This TCR was sampled from a woman in her forties or fifties in good health and CMV-seronegative. The CDR3 DNA is TGCAGCGTTGAAGAACGGGAGACCCAGTACTTC. Its translation is CSVEERETQYF.